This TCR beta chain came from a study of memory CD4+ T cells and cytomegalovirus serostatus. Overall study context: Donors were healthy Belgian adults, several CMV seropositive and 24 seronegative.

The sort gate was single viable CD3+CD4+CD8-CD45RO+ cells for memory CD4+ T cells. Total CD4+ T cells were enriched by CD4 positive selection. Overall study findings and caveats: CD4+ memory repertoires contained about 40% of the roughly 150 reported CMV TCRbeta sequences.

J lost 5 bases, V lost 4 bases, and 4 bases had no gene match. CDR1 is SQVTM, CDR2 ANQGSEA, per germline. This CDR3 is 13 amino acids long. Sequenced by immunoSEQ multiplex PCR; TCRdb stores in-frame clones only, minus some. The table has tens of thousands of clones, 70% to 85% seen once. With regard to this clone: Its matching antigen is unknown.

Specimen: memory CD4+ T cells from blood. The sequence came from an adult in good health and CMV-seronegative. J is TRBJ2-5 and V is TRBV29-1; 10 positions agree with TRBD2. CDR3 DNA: TGCAGCGTTGGGAGCGGGGGGGGTGAGACCCAGTACTTC. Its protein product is CSVGSGGGETQYF.